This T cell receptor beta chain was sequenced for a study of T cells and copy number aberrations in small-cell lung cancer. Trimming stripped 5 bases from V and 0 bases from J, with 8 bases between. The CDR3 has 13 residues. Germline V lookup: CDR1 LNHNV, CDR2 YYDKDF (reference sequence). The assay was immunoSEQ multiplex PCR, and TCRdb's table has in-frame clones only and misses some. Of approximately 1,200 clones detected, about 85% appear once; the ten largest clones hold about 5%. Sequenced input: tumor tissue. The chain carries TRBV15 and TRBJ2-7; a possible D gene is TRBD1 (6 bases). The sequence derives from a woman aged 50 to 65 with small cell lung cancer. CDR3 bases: TGTGCCACCAGCGGGGGCGCCTCCTACGAGCAGTACTTC. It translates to CATSGGASYEQYF.